Following are 3 T cell receptor beta chains from one sample sequenced in a study of Ad26.COV2.S vaccination and SARS-CoV-2 variants. Stated treatment: approximately 18 received Ad26.COV2.S at low or high dose, single or two shots; about 5 received placebo; per-sample allocation not given. Specimen acquisition occurred on day 63 following the initial vaccine or placebo injection. The table came from immunoSEQ multiplex PCR; TCRdb's copy has only in-frame clones and leaves some out. The repertoire consists of roughly 320,000 clones, with 85% to 90% occurring once and the leading ten covering around 1.9%. The sample was peripheral blood, taken in a trial of Ad26.COV2.S vaccine versus placebo. The receptors here all came from a person between 18 and 65 years old who received the Ad26.COV2.S COVID-19 vaccine or a placebo.

The chain employs TRBV18 and TRBJ2-1, with D maybe TRBD1 (6 bases). Trimming left V 0 bases short and J 5 bases short, with 14 bases between. The CDR3 is 16 amino acids. In germline, CDR1 is KGHSH, CDR2 LQKENI. CDR3 nucleotide sequence: TGTGCCAGCTCACCACCGAACGTGGGGGCTGACAATGAGCAGTTCTTC. It encodes CASSPPNVGADNEQFF.

The chain joins TRBV5-4 to TRBJ2-5; perhaps TRBD2 as D (7 bases). Trimming removed 2 bases from V and 5 bases from J, with 16 bases in between. The CDR3 length is 15 residues. In germline, CDR1 is SGHNT, CDR2 YYREEE (reference sequence). In DNA, the CDR3 is TGTGCCAGCAGCTTCCCCGGGGGGCCTAGGGAGACCCAGTACTTC. It specifies CASSFPGGPRETQYF.

The rearrangement links TRBV10-3 to TRBJ2-2; D may be TRBD1 (5 bases). Germline CDR1 reads ENHRY; CDR2 reads SYGVKD. This CDR3 region has 13 residues. The germline V and J ends were trimmed by 3 bases and 6 bases, with 8 bases remaining between them. CDR3 residues: CAISDRVSGELFF. CDR3 in DNA: TGTGCCATCAGTGACAGGGTATCCGGGGAGCTGTTTTTT.